The 2 T cell receptor beta chains below all came from one sample that was sequenced in a study of metastatic and nonmetastatic thyroid tumors. TCRdb re-called the PCR reads with MiXCR. This table holds more than 15,000 clones, roughly a quarter found once. Thyroid surgery was preceded by no treatment in any patient. Sequencing was carried out using blood. These receptors were obtained from a female donor with papillary thyroid cancer or a benign thyroid nodule (not recorded which). Some clones in this sample may be carry-over from other donors' samples.

This clone is medium-sized by share. The chain combines TRBV27 with TRBJ1-1, with unresolved D. Germline lookup yields CDR1 MNHEY and CDR2 SMNVEV (reference sequence). Trimming cost V 2 bases and J 1 base, with 14 bases left between them. This CDR3 has 16 residues. In DNA, the CDR3 is TGTGCCAGCAGTTTAAACGCCGTAAGGAGGAACACTGAAGCTTTCTTT. Protein sequence: CASSLNAVRRNTEAFF.

This clone has a single count. V usage is TRBV5-1 and J usage is TRBJ1-4; 7 bases match TRBD1. The CDR3 is made up of 16 amino acids. V gave up 3 bases and J gave up 7 bases; unmatched junction bases: 12. Germline V gives CDR1 SGHRS, CDR2 YFSETQ. CDR3 sequence (DNA): TGCGCCAGCAGCTCTAATCCGGGACAGTGTACTGAAAAACTGTTTTTT. Translated: CASSSNPGQCTEKLFF.